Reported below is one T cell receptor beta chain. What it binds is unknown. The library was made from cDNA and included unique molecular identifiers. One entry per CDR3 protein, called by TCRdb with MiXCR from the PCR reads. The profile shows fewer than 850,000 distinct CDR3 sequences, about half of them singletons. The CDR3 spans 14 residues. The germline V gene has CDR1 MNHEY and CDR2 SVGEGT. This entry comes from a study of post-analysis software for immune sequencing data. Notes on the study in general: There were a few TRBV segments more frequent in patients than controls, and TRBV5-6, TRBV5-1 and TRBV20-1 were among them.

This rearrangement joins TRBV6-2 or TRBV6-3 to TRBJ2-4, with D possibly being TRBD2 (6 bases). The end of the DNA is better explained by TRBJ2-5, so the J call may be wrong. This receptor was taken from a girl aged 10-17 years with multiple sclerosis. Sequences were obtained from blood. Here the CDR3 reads CASTDPGLQETQYF. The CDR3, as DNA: TGTGCCAGCACTGACCCGGGACTTCAAGAGACCCAGTACTTC.